A selection of T cell receptor beta chains follows, all from one sample in a study of lymphopenia after photon versus proton radiotherapy. The table came from immunoSEQ multiplex PCR; TCRdb's copy has only in-frame clones and leaves some out. The sample has approximately 65,000 clones; approximately 90% are singletons. Source: peripheral blood, taken from a patient treated with photon-based radiotherapy. The origin of the receptors is a woman aged 70-85 years with pancreatic cancer. Each CDR3 is given with its conserved first and last residue. D genes are given only for firm matches. Not every row has a clone size; where given, it reads once, few, many or a size class.

clone_size: -
j_call: TRBJ2-7
v_call: TRBV28
d_call: TRBD1
cdr3_nt: TGTGCCACCTGGGACAGCTATACCTACGAGCAGTACTTC
cdr3_aa: CATWDSYTYEQYF

clone_size: -
j_call: TRBJ1-4
v_call: TRBV6-1
d_call: -
cdr3_nt: TGTGCCAGCAGTGAAGCATTGGCTAATGAAAAACTGTTTTTT
cdr3_aa: CASSEALANEKLFF

clone_size: -
j_call: TRBJ2-7
v_call: TRBV5-4
d_call: TRBD2
cdr3_nt: TGTGCCAGCAGCTTGGGCGGGAGCCTCTACGAGCAGTACTTC
cdr3_aa: CASSLGGSLYEQYF

clone_size: -
j_call: TRBJ2-5
v_call: TRBV5-1
d_call: -
cdr3_nt: TGCGCCAGCAGCTCCCGGGGTAGCGGACAAGAGACCCAGTACTTC
cdr3_aa: CASSSRGSGQETQYF

clone_size: -
j_call: TRBJ2-7
v_call: TRBV4-1
d_call: TRBD1
cdr3_nt: TGCGCCAGCAGCCAAGCACCCAGCCCGCGGACAGGGCGCAAGCAGTACTTC
cdr3_aa: CASSQAPSPRTGRKQYF

clone_size: once
j_call: TRBJ1-5
v_call: TRBV5-4
d_call: -
cdr3_nt: TGTGCCAGCAGCTTTGACCATAATCAGCCCCAGCATTTT
cdr3_aa: CASSFDHNQPQHF

clone_size: -
j_call: TRBJ1-5
v_call: TRBV4-1
d_call: -
cdr3_nt: TGCGCCAGCAGCCAAGACCAGACGCGTTATCAGCCCCAGCATTTT
cdr3_aa: CASSQDQTRYQPQHF

clone_size: -
j_call: TRBJ2-2
v_call: TRBV7-8
d_call: TRBD1
cdr3_nt: TGTGCCAGCAGCTGGGCCCGGACAGGGAATGGCGGGGAGCTGTTTTTT
cdr3_aa: CASSWARTGNGGELFF

clone_size: -
j_call: TRBJ2-2
v_call: TRBV12-5
d_call: TRBD2
cdr3_nt: TGTGCTAGTGCCAACCTCAGGGGGGGACTAGCGGGAGGTTCTCCTACCGGGGAGCTGTTTTTT
cdr3_aa: CASANLRGGLAGGSPTGELFF

clone_size: -
j_call: TRBJ2-5
v_call: TRBV7-9
d_call: -
cdr3_nt: TGTGCCAGCAGCTTAGGTGGGCAATCCCAGTACTTC
cdr3_aa: CASSLGGQSQYF

clone_size: -
j_call: TRBJ2-1
v_call: TRBV19
d_call: TRBD2
cdr3_nt: TGTGCCAGTAGTACCGGGACTAGCGGGACAAATGAGCAGTTCTTC
cdr3_aa: CASSTGTSGTNEQFF

clone_size: -
j_call: TRBJ2-1
v_call: TRBV27
d_call: -
cdr3_nt: TGTGCCAGCAGTTTTCCCCCCGGACACCTCAGCTACAATGAGCAGTTCTTC
cdr3_aa: CASSFPPGHLSYNEQFF

clone_size: -
j_call: TRBJ2-7
v_call: TRBV9
d_call: TRBD2
cdr3_nt: TGTGCCAGCAGCGTAGATGGGACTAGCCGCAGCGAGCAGTACTTC
cdr3_aa: CASSVDGTSRSEQYF

clone_size: -
j_call: TRBJ2-7
v_call: TRBV9
d_call: -
cdr3_nt: TGTGCCAGCAGCGTAGGGGGGAGCTCCTACGAGCAGTACTTC
cdr3_aa: CASSVGGSSYEQYF

clone_size: -
j_call: TRBJ1-4
v_call: TRBV27
d_call: -
cdr3_nt: TGTGCCAGCAGAGGGGGGGGTTGGGAAAAACTGTTTTTT
cdr3_aa: CASRGGGWEKLFF

clone_size: -
j_call: TRBJ2-7
v_call: TRBV2
d_call: TRBD1
cdr3_nt: TGTGCCAGCAGTTCCGGGACAGTGACCGAGCAGTACTTC
cdr3_aa: CASSSGTVTEQYF

clone_size: once
j_call: TRBJ2-5
v_call: TRBV25-1
d_call: TRBD1
cdr3_nt: TGTGCCAGCAGTGAGGGCTCGGGACAGGTATCAGAGACCCAGTACTTC
cdr3_aa: CASSEGSGQVSETQYF

clone_size: -
j_call: TRBJ1-4
v_call: TRBV4-2
d_call: -
cdr3_nt: TGTGCCAGCAGCCAAGACCGGGAAAAACTGTTTTTT
cdr3_aa: CASSQDREKLFF

clone_size: -
j_call: TRBJ2-2
v_call: TRBV27
d_call: -
cdr3_nt: TGTGCCAGCAGTTTTTTTATCACCGGGGAGCTGTTTTTT
cdr3_aa: CASSFFITGELFF

clone_size: -
j_call: TRBJ1-2
v_call: TRBV7-2
d_call: -
cdr3_nt: TGTGCCAGCAGCCCTACAGGGATGAATGGCTACACCTTC
cdr3_aa: CASSPTGMNGYTF

clone_size: -
j_call: TRBJ1-1
v_call: TRBV6-5
d_call: TRBD1
cdr3_nt: TGTGCCAGCAGTTACCAGGGACAGAGCATGAACACTGAAGCTTTCTTT
cdr3_aa: CASSYQGQSMNTEAFF

clone_size: -
j_call: TRBJ2-7
v_call: TRBV4-3
d_call: -
cdr3_nt: TGCGCCAGCAGCCAAGGCGCGTCGGCTAGCCCCCCCTACGAGCAGTACTTC
cdr3_aa: CASSQGASASPPYEQYF

clone_size: -
j_call: TRBJ1-5
v_call: TRBV5-1
d_call: -
cdr3_nt: TGCGCCAGCAGCCCCCAAGGAGGACGGAATCAGCCCCAGCATTTT
cdr3_aa: CASSPQGGRNQPQHF

clone_size: -
j_call: TRBJ2-3
v_call: TRBV7-2
d_call: -
cdr3_nt: TGTGCCAGCAGCTCGGTATTTGGGGATACGCAGTATTTT
cdr3_aa: CASSSVFGDTQYF

clone_size: -
j_call: TRBJ1-2
v_call: TRBV14
d_call: -
cdr3_nt: TGTGCCAGCAGCCAAGAGACGGTGGGATCTTCTGGCTACACCTTC
cdr3_aa: CASSQETVGSSGYTF

clone_size: -
j_call: TRBJ1-3
v_call: TRBV5-4
d_call: -
cdr3_nt: TGTGCCAGCAGCCACGGCTCTGGAAACACCATATATTTT
cdr3_aa: CASSHGSGNTIYF

clone_size: -
j_call: TRBJ2-7
v_call: TRBV28
d_call: TRBD2
cdr3_nt: TGTGCCAGCAGTTCGTTGACTAGCGGGACTCGGGAGCAGTACTTC
cdr3_aa: CASSSLTSGTREQYF

clone_size: -
j_call: TRBJ1-1
v_call: TRBV5-1
d_call: -
cdr3_nt: TGCGCCAGCAGAGGGTCCGCTTTGAACACTGAAGCTTTCTTT
cdr3_aa: CASRGSALNTEAFF

clone_size: once
j_call: TRBJ2-7
v_call: TRBV5-6
d_call: -
cdr3_nt: TGTGCCAGCAGGATGACAGGCCTCTACGAGCAGTACTTC
cdr3_aa: CASRMTGLYEQYF

clone_size: -
j_call: TRBJ1-1
v_call: TRBV7-2
d_call: -
cdr3_nt: TGTGCCAGCCTTCCAGACTCGAGGAACACTGAAGCTTTCTTT
cdr3_aa: CASLPDSRNTEAFF

clone_size: -
j_call: TRBJ2-1
v_call: TRBV6-1
d_call: -
cdr3_nt: TGTGCCAGCAGTGAAAGTTTCAATGAGCAGTTCTTC
cdr3_aa: CASSESFNEQFF

clone_size: once
j_call: TRBJ2-2
v_call: TRBV7-9
d_call: -
cdr3_nt: TGTGCCAGCAGCTTAGGGACCTTATCGGGCACCGGGGAGCTGTTTTTT
cdr3_aa: CASSLGTLSGTGELFF

clone_size: -
j_call: TRBJ1-1
v_call: TRBV5-6
d_call: TRBD1
cdr3_nt: TGTGCCAGCAGCTCCAACCGGGACAGGGGGCTGGGGAACACTGAAGCTTTCTTT
cdr3_aa: CASSSNRDRGLGNTEAFF

clone_size: -
j_call: TRBJ2-1
v_call: TRBV7-2
d_call: -
cdr3_nt: TGTGCCAGCAGTACCATCCTCGACAAGTACAATGAGCAGTTCTTC
cdr3_aa: CASSTILDKYNEQFF

clone_size: -
j_call: TRBJ2-5
v_call: TRBV14
d_call: -
cdr3_nt: TGTGCCAGCAGCCAAGAGGGGAAAAAGACCCAGTACTTC
cdr3_aa: CASSQEGKKTQYF

clone_size: -
j_call: TRBJ2-1
v_call: TRBV29-1
d_call: TRBD2
cdr3_nt: TGCAGCGTTGAAGGGATGACTAGCGGGAGTGGTTTTGGGCAGTTCTTC
cdr3_aa: CSVEGMTSGSGFGQFF

clone_size: few
j_call: TRBJ2-2
v_call: TRBV27
d_call: -
cdr3_nt: TGTGCCAGCAGATACGGGCAGAACACCGGGGAGCTGTTTTTT
cdr3_aa: CASRYGQNTGELFF

clone_size: -
j_call: TRBJ1-4
v_call: TRBV2
d_call: -
cdr3_nt: TGTGCCAGCAGTGACTCGGGACATTCTAATGAAAAACTGTTTTTT
cdr3_aa: CASSDSGHSNEKLFF

clone_size: -
j_call: TRBJ1-1
v_call: TRBV6-5
d_call: TRBD1
cdr3_nt: TGTGCCAGCAGTTACTTCAGGGGGGAGAACACTGAAGCTTTCTTT
cdr3_aa: CASSYFRGENTEAFF

clone_size: -
j_call: TRBJ1-4
v_call: TRBV9
d_call: TRBD1
cdr3_nt: TGTGCCAGCAGCGTAGGACAGGGTAATGAAAAACTGTTTTTT
cdr3_aa: CASSVGQGNEKLFF

clone_size: -
j_call: TRBJ2-3
v_call: TRBV30
d_call: TRBD1
cdr3_nt: TGTGCCTGGAGACAGGGGGACAGGGGGCTGGATACGCAGTATTTT
cdr3_aa: CAWRQGDRGLDTQYF

clone_size: -
j_call: TRBJ1-1
v_call: TRBV7-9
d_call: -
cdr3_nt: TGTGCCAGCAGCCCCGATGCACCCGGAGCTTTCTTT
cdr3_aa: CASSPDAPGAFF

clone_size: once
j_call: TRBJ2-1
v_call: TRBV19
d_call: -
cdr3_nt: TGTGCCAGTAGTATAAAAACCGGAGGTGAGCAGTTCTTC
cdr3_aa: CASSIKTGGEQFF

clone_size: -
j_call: TRBJ1-1
v_call: TRBV29-1
d_call: TRBD1
cdr3_nt: TGCAGCGCCCGAACCGGGACAGGGAACACTGAAGCTTTCTTT
cdr3_aa: CSARTGTGNTEAFF

clone_size: few
j_call: TRBJ1-2
v_call: TRBV27
d_call: -
cdr3_nt: TGTGCCAGCAGTTTATCCGCAGGGTTGGGCTATGGCTACACCTTC
cdr3_aa: CASSLSAGLGYGYTF

clone_size: -
j_call: TRBJ2-7
v_call: TRBV4-1
d_call: -
cdr3_nt: TGCGCCAGCAGCCAACCCGCGGACAGAATCCAAACCTACGAGCAGTACTTC
cdr3_aa: CASSQPADRIQTYEQYF

clone_size: -
j_call: TRBJ2-5
v_call: TRBV25-1
d_call: -
cdr3_nt: TGTGCCAGCAGTTCTCTTCCTAGGGGGACTCAACAAGAGACCCAGTACTTC
cdr3_aa: CASSSLPRGTQQETQYF

clone_size: -
j_call: TRBJ2-2
v_call: TRBV5-1
d_call: -
cdr3_nt: TGCGCCAGCAGCTTGGACAGCCCCGGGGAGCTGTTTTTT
cdr3_aa: CASSLDSPGELFF

clone_size: -
j_call: TRBJ2-7
v_call: TRBV7-2
d_call: -
cdr3_nt: TGTGCCAGCAGTTTAACCTACGAGCAGTACTTC
cdr3_aa: CASSLTYEQYF

clone_size: -
j_call: TRBJ2-5
v_call: TRBV5-1
d_call: -
cdr3_nt: TGCGCCAGCAGCTCATCAGGTTCCCAAGAGACCCAGTACTTC
cdr3_aa: CASSSSGSQETQYF

clone_size: -
j_call: TRBJ1-1
v_call: TRBV19
d_call: -
cdr3_nt: TGTGCCAGTAGTATCCTCCCAGGGATTGGGAACACTGAAGCTTTCTTT
cdr3_aa: CASSILPGIGNTEAFF

clone_size: -
j_call: TRBJ2-4
v_call: TRBV5-1
d_call: -
cdr3_nt: TGCGCCAGCAGCTTTACAGAAAGAGGCCTCGTTCAGTACTTC
cdr3_aa: CASSFTERGLVQYF